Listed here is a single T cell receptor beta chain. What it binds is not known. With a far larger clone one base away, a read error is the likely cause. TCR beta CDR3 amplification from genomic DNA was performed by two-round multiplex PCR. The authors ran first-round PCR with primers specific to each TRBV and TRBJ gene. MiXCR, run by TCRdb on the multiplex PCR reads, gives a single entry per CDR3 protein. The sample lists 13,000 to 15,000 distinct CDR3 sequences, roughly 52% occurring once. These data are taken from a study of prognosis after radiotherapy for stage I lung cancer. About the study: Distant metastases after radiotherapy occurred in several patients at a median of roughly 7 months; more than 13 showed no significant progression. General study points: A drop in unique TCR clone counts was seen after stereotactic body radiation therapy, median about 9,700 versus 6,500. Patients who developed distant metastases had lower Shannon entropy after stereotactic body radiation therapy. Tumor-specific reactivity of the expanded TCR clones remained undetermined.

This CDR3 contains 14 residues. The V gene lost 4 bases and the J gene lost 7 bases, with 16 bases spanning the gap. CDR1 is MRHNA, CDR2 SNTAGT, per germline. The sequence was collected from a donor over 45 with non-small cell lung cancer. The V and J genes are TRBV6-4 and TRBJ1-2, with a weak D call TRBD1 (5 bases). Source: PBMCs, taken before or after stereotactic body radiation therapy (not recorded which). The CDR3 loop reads CASSVIRVPGGYTF. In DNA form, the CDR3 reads TGTGCCAGCAGTGTGATCAGGGTGCCAGGTGGCTACACCTTC.